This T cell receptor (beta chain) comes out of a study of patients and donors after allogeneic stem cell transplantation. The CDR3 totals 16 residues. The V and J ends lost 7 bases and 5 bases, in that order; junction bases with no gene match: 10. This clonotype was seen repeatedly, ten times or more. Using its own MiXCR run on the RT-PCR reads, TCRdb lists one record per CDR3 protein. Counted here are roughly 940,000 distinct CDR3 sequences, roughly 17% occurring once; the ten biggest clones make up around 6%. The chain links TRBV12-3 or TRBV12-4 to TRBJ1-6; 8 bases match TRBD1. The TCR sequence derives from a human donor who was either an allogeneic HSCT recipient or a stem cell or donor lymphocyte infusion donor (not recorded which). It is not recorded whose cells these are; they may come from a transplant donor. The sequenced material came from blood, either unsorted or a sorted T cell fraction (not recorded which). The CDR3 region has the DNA TGTGCCAGCACTTACCTCCAGGGGGCTGATAATTCACCCCTCCACTTT. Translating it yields CASTYLQGADNSPLHF.